Sequencing of this TCR beta chain was carried out in a study of blood T cell repertoires in COVID-19. This CDR3 region has 15 residues. With 3 bases clipped from V and 3 bases from J, the junction kept 7 bases outside the gene matches. CDR1 MNHNS and CDR2 SASEGT come from the germline V gene. Only in-frame clones appear in the TCRdb table, and some are missing; sequencing was by immunoSEQ multiplex PCR. The sample records 100,000 or so clones, 80% to 95% being singletons. The sequencing input was peripheral blood. The genes are TRBV6-1 and TRBJ2-7, with 8 bases matching TRBD2. The origin of this receptor is a woman aged 50 to 60 in a cohort sampled during active COVID-19. In nucleotides, the CDR3 is TGTGCCAGCAGTGACGGGTGGCTAGCGGGCTACGAGCAGTACTTC. Its translation: CASSDGWLAGYEQYF.